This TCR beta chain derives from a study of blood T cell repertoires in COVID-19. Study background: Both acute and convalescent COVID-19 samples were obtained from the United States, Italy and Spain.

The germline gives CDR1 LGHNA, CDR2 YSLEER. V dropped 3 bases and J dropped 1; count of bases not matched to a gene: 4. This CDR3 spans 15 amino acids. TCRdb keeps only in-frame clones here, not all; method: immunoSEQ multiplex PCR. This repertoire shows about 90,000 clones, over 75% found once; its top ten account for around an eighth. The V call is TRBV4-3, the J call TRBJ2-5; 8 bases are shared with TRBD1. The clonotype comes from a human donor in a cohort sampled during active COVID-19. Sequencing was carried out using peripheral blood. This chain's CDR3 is CASSHFTGGQETQYF. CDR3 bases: TGCGCCAGCAGCCACTTTACAGGGGGCCAAGAGACCCAGTACTTC.